This T cell receptor (beta chain) was documented in a study of T cells in localized non-small cell lung cancer. TCRdb's table, derived via immunoSEQ multiplex PCR, lists solely in-frame clones and lacks some. The sample yields under 40,000 clones, 88% seen once. With regard to this clone: The antigen remains undetermined.

Germline V gene data show CDR1 as SGHNT and CDR2 as YYREEE (reference sequence). The CDR3 is 14 amino acids. The ends were cut back, 2 bases at V and 2 bases at J, with 10 bases in the middle. Study-level points and caveats: Higher blood T cell density tracked longer overall survival.

The chain combines TRBV5-4 with TRBJ1-1, with a weak D call TRBD1 (6 bases). The receptor was isolated from a woman aged 40 to 75 with stage I lung adenocarcinoma. This sample comprised peripheral blood, obtained before any cancer treatment. CDR3 in amino acids: CASSLGGQNTEAFF. As DNA, the CDR3 is TGTGCCAGCAGCTTAGGGGGACAAAACACTGAAGCTTTCTTT.